The sequence of this T cell receptor beta chain was determined in a study of identical twins (dated by TCRdb to 2015 to 2016). Turning to the overall study: The study deep-sequenced TCR alpha and beta repertoires from monozygotic twins, unrelated adults of various ages and cord blood to test whether fetal clonotypes persist. Replicate twin experiments were performed at different times using different library preparation protocols to rule out contamination. Points the paper makes about the study in general: Compared with coincidental sharing between unrelated individuals, an excess of low generation-probability sequences was observed among out-of-frame TCR alpha sequences shared between twins. A weaker excess of twin sharing was found in beta out-of-frame sequences because the signal-to-noise ratio was lowered by fewer shared sequences. In monozygotic twins, out-of-frame TCR alpha sharing was systematically underestimated by recombination models, although the models agreed with sharing between unrelated individuals. Because the same donors could not be followed over many years, the conclusions relied on cross-sectional statistical analysis. Fewer insertions were carried by abundant cord blood beta clonotypes; a weaker similar trend was observed in young adult naive repertoires, while no such trend was observed in memory repertoires. Zero-insertion analyses could be partly confounded by invariant T cells such as MAIT and iNKT, although diverse VJ usage argued against such confounding for most clonotypes.

To note about this clonotype: This receptor's antigen is unknown. A junction end diverges from the germline sequence, so it may reflect a read error.

Only healthy Caucasian donors were included. The twin cohort comprised three pairs of female monozygotic twins, all aged roughly 18 to 30 years. CD4+ and CD8+ T cell populations were isolated with positive isolation kits from Invitrogen. Library prep was done by 5' RACE. The run used an Illumina HiSeq 2000. Template switching introduced a universal primer binding site; the final cDNA contained a unique molecular identifier, enabling accurate counting of TCR cDNA molecules. First-strand cDNA for TCR alpha and beta chains was synthesized from specific primers in the conserved constant-segment region. Each cDNA library was double barcoded, with a SMART-Mk sample barcode plus Illumina barcodes, to control for contamination. TruSeq adapter sequences and Illumina sample barcodes were added in two successive PCR steps. Sequencing of the TCR alpha and beta cDNA libraries was done on the Illumina HiSeq platform using custom primers. As for the original processing: Raw reads were processed with MiGEC to extract unique molecular identifiers, and MiXCR was used to determine CDR3 positions. Recombination models were inferred per individual with the repgenHMM and IGoR tools using an EM algorithm. The analysis of shared clonotypes was done with the tcR package in R, with sharing normalized by the product of cloneset sizes. Out-of-frame nonproductive sequences were analyzed to study raw recombination free of thymic and clonal selection effects. TCRdb cleaned the public reads at Q25 with fastp, built clones with MiXCR and kept in-frame beta chains. All rows with the same CDR3 protein become a single entry with the most common DNA and genes. The V and J calls were not made by the authors but by TCRdb's processing. For this sample there are about 520,000 distinct CDR3 sequences; approximately 22% appear just once. The ten top clones hold about 0.99% of the sample.

A further study also used this sample, focusing on T cells expressing NK-cell markers. As that second study puts it: Three sorted T-cell subsets (CD3+CD56+NKG2C+, CD3+CD56+NKG2C- and CD3+CD56-NKG2C+) from fewer than 10 donors had their TCR beta-chain repertoires profiled. Seven of the eight sequenced donors were HCMV-seropositive and one was HCMV-seronegative. In several experiments an anti-gammadeltaTCR antibody was added to restrict sorting to alphabetaTCR-expressing T cells. In about 6 donors, the dominant CD3+CD56+NKG2C+ clonotypes were found to rank among the top 10 CD8+ clonotypes and to make up about 1.0-8% of CD8+ T cells. Those dominant clonotypes were again the most abundant among CD3+CD56-NKG2C+ cells in several donors, at about 28.3-65%. Whether the expanded NKG2C-expressing T cell clones were specific for HCMV antigens was left unclear. The study sequenced eight donors, all healthy volunteers chosen at random: three men and five women. A commercial ELISA kit detecting HCMV-specific IgG in serum was used to determine HCMV serostatus. Reads were demultiplexed and grouped by UMI with MIGEC, and clonotypes were assembled and quantified with MiTCR. To remove erroneous sequences, TCR cDNA sequences were retained only when supported by two or more reads. The tcR package was used for downstream repertoire analysis, and clonotypes were matched across fractions by CDR3 nucleotide sequence plus V segment. VDJmatch was used to annotate antigen specificity against VDJdb, with one amino acid substitution in CDR3 permitted.

Sequenced input: CD4+ T cells sorted from blood. The TCR was taken from a woman between 18 and 29 years old in good health.

CDR3 sequence: CASSSNSVPIVF. The bases read TGTGCCAGCAGCTCCAACTCGGTGCCAATAGTCTTC. Recombination joined TRBV7-2 with TRBJ2-7; the D gene assignment is ambiguous. Counted from cysteine to phenylalanine, this CDR3 has 12 amino acids. Left in the record is the CDR3 DNA by itself, 36 bases read in frame from the first base. The germline V gene supplies CDR1 SGHTA and CDR2 FQGNSA.